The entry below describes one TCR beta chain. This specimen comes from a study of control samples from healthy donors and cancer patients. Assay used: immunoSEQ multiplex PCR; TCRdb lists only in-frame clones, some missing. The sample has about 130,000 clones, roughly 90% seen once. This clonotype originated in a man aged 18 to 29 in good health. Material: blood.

In DNA, the CDR3 is TGCAGCGTTGTTTTGACCGGGGAGCTGTTTTTT. Amino acids: CSVVLTGELFF. V is TRBV29-1 and J is TRBJ2-2, with D hard to call. Deletions cut 4 bases from V and 5 bases from J, with 5 bases between. Germline CDR1 reads SQVTM; CDR2 reads ANQGSEA. This CDR3 comprises 11 residues.